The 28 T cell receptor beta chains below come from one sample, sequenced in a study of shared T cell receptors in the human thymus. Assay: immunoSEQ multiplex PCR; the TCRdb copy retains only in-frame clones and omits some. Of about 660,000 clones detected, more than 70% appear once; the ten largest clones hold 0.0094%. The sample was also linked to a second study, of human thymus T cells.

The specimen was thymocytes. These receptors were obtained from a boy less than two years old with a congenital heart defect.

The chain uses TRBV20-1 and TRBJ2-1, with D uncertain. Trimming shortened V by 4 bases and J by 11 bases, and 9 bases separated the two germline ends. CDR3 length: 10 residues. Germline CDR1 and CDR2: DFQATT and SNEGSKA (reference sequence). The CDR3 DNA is TGCAGTGCTACGACTCCACAGCAGTTCTTC. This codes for CSATTPQQFF.

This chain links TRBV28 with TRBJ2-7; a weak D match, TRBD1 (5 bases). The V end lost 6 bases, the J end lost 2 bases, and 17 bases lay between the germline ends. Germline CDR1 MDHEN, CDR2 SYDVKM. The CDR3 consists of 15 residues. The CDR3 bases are TGTGCCAGCAGCCTCACTCCCCACAGGCCCTACGAGCAGTACTTC. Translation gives CASSLTPHRPYEQYF. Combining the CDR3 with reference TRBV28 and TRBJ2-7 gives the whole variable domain DVKVTQSSRYLVKRTGEKVFLECVQDMDHENMFWYRQDPGLGLRLIYFSYDVKMKEKGDIPEGYSVSREKKERFSLILESASTNQTSMYLCASSLTPHRPYEQYFGPGTRLTVT.

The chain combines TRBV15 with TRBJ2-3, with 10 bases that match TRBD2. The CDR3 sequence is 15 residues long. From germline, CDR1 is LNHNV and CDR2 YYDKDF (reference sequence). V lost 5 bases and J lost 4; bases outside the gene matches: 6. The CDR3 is CATSQAGGLPDTQYF. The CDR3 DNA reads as TGTGCCACCAGCCAAGCGGGGGGGTTGCCAGATACGCAGTATTTT.

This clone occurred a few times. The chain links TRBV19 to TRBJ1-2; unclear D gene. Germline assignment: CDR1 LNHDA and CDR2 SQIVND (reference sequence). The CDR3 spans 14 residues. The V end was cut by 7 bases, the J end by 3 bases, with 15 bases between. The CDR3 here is CASKGERTDYGYTF. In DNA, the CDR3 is TGTGCCAGTAAGGGTGAACGGACTGACTATGGCTACACCTTC.

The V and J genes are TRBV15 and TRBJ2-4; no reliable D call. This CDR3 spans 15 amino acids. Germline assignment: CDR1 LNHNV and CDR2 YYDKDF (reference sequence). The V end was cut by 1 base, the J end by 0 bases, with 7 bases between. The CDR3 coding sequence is TGTGCCACCAGCAGAGGCAGGCTAGCCAAAAACATTCAGTACTTC. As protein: CATSRGRLAKNIQYF. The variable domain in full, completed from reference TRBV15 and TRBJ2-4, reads DAMVIQNPRYQVTQFGKPVTLSCSQTLNHNVMYWYQQKSSQAPKLLFHYYDKDFNNEADTPDNFQSRRPNTSFCFLDIRSPGLGDTAMYLCATSRGRLAKNIQYFGAGTRLSVL.

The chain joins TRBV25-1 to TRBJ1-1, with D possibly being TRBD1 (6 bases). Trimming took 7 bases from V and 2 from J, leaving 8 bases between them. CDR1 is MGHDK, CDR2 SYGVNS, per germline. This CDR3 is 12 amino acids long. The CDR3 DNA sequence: TGTGCCAGCATACAGGGAAACACTGAAGCTTTCTTT. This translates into CASIQGNTEAFF.

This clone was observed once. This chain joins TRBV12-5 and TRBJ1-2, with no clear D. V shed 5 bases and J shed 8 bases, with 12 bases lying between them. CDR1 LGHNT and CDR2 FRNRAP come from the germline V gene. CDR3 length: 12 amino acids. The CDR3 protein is CASGNARLGYTF. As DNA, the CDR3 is TGTGCTAGTGGTAACGCGAGGCTCGGCTACACCTTC.

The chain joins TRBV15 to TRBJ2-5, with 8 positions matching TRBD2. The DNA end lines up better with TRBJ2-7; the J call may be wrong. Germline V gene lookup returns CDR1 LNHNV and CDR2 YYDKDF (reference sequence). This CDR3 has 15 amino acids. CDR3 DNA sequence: TGTGCCACCAGCAGGGAGACTAGCGACTCCTACGAGCAGTACTTC. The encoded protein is CATSRETSDSYEQYF.

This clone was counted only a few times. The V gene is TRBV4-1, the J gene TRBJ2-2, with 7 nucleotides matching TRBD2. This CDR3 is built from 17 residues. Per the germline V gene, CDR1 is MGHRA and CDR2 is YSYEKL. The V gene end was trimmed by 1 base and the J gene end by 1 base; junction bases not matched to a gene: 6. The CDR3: CASSQVGGRQNTGELFF. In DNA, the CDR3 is TGCGCCAGCAGCCAAGTCGGGGGGAGACAGAACACCGGGGAGCTGTTTTTT.

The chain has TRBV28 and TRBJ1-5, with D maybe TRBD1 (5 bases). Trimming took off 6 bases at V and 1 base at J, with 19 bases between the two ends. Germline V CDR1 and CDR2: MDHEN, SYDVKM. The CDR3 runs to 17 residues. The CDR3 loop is CASSQPLRAISNQPQHF. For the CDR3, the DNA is TGTGCCAGCAGCCAACCCCTCAGGGCCATCAGCAATCAGCCCCAGCATTTT.

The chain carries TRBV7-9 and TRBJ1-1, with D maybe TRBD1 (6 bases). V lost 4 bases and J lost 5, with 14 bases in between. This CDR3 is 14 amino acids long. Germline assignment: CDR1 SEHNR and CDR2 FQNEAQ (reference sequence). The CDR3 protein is CASSSPGAYTEAFF. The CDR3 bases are TGTGCCAGCAGCTCCCCAGGGGCGTATACTGAAGCTTTCTTT.

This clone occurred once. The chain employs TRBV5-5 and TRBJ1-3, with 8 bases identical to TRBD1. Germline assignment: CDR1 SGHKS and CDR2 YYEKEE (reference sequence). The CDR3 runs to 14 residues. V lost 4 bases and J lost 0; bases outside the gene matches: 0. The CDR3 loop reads CASSGQGSGNTIYF. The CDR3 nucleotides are TGTGCCAGCAGCGGACAGGGCTCTGGAAACACCATATATTTT. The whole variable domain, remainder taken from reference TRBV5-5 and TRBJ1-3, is DAGVTQSPTHLIKTRGQQVTLRCSPISGHKSVSWYQQVLGQGPQFIFQYYEKEERGRGNFPDRFSARQFPNYSSELNVNALLLGDSALYLCASSGQGSGNTIYFGEGSWLTVV.

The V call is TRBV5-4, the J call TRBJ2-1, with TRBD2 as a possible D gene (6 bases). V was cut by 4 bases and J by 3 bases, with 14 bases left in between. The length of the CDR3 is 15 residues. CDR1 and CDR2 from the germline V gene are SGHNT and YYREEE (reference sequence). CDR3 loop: CASSPDGGYYNEQFF. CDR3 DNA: TGTGCCAGCAGCCCCGATGGAGGGTACTACAATGAGCAGTTCTTC. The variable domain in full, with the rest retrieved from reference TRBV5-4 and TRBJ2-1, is ETGVTQSPTHLIKTRGQQVTLRCSSQSGHNTVSWYQQALGQGPQFIFQYYREEENGRGNFPPRFSGLQFPNYSSELNVNALELDDSALYLCASSPDGGYYNEQFFGPGTRLTVL.

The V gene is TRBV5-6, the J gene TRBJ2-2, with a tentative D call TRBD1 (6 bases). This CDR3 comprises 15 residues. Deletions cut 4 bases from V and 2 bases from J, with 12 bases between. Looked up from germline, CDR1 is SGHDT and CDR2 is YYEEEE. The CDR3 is CASSKEDRNTGELFF. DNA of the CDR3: TGTGCCAGCAGCAAAGAGGACAGAAACACCGGGGAGCTGTTTTTT.

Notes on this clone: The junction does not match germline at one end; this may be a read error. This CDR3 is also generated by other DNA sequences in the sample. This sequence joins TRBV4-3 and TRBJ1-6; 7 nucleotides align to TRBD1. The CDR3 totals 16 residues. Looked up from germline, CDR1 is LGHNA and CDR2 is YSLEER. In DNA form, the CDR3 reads TGCGCCAGCAGCCAAACAGGGGCCCCAGCCTATTCCCCCCTCCACTTT. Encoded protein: CASSQTGAPAYSPLHF.

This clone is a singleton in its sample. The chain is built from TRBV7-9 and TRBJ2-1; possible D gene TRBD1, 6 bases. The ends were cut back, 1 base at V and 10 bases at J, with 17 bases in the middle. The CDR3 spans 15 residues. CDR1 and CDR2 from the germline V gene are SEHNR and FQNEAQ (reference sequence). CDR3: CASSLVFRGFLEQFF. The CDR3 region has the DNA TGTGCCAGCAGCTTAGTATTCAGGGGATTTTTGGAGCAGTTCTTC.

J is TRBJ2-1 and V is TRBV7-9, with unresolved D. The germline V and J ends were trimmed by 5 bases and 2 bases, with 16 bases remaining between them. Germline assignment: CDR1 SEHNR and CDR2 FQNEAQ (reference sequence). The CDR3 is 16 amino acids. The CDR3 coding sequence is TGTGCCAGCAGCCCCCGGCGGTCTAACCCCTACAATGAGCAGTTCTTC. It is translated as CASSPRRSNPYNEQFF.

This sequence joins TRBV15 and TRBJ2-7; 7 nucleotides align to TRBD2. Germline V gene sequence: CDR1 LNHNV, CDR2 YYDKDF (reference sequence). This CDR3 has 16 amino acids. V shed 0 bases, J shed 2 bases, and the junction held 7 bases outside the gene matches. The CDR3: CATSRDLGRGAYEQYF. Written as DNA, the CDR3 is TGTGCCACCAGCAGAGACCTGGGACGGGGGGCCTACGAGCAGTACTTC.

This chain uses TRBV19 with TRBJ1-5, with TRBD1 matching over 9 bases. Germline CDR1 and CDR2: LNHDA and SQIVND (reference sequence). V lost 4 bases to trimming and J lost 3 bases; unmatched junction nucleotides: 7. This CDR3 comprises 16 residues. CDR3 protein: CASSTGGTGLNQPQHF. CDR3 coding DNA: TGTGCCAGTAGTACTGGAGGGACAGGGCTCAATCAGCCCCAGCATTTT.

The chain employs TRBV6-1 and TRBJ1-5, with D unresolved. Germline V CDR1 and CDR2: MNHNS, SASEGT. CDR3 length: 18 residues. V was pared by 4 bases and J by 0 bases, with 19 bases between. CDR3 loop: CASSALNTSDHSNQPQHF. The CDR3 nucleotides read TGTGCCAGCAGTGCCCTGAATACTTCCGATCATAGCAATCAGCCCCAGCATTTT.

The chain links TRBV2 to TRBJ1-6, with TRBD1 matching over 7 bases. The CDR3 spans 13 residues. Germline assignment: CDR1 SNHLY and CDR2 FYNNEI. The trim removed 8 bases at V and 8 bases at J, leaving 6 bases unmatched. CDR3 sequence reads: CASRRDRYSPLHF. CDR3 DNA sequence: TGTGCCAGCCGCCGGGACAGATATTCACCCCTCCACTTT.

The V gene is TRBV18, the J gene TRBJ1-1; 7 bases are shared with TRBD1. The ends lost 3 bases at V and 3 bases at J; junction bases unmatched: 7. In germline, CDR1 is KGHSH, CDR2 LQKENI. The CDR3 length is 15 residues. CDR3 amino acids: CASSPDRQGYTEAFF. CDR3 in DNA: TGTGCCAGCTCACCCGACCGACAGGGCTACACTGAAGCTTTCTTT.

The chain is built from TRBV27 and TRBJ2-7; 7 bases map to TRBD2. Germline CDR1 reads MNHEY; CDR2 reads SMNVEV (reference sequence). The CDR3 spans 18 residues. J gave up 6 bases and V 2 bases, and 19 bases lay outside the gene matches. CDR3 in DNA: TGTGCCAGCAGTTTAACCCCTACTAGCGCGGGAGTGGGGTTCGAGCAGTACTTC. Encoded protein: CASSLTPTSAGVGFEQYF.

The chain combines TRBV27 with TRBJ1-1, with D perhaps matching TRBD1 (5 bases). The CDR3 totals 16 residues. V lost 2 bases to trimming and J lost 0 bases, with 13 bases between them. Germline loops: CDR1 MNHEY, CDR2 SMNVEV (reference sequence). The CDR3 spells CASSLSAGIMNTEAFF. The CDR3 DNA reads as TGTGCCAGCAGTTTAAGTGCAGGGATCATGAACACTGAAGCTTTCTTT.

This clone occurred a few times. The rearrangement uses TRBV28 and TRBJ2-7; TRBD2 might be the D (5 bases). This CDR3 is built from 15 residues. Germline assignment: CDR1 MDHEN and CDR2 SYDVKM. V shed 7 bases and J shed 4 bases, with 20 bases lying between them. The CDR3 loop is CASTQAGAVRYEQYF. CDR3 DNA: TGTGCCAGCACCCAGGCAGGAGCGGTGCGATACGAGCAGTACTTC.

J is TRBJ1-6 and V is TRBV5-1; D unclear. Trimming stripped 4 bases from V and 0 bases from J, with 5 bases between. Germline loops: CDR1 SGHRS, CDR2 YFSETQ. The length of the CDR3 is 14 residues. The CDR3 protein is CASSPHSYNSPLHF. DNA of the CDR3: TGCGCCAGCAGCCCCCACTCCTATAATTCACCCCTCCACTTT.

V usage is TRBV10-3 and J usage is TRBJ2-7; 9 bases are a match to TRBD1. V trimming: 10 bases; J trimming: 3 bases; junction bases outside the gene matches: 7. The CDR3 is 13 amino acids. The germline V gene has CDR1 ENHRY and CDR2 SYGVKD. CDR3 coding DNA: TGTGCCACTTTTTCGGGACAGGGCTACGAGCAGTACTTC. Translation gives CATFSGQGYEQYF.

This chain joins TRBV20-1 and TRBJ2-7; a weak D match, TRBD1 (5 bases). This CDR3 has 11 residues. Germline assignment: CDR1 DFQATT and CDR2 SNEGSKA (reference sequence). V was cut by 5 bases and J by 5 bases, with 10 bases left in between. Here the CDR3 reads CSAPTVNEQYF. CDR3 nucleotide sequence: TGCAGTGCTCCGACAGTAAACGAGCAGTACTTC.